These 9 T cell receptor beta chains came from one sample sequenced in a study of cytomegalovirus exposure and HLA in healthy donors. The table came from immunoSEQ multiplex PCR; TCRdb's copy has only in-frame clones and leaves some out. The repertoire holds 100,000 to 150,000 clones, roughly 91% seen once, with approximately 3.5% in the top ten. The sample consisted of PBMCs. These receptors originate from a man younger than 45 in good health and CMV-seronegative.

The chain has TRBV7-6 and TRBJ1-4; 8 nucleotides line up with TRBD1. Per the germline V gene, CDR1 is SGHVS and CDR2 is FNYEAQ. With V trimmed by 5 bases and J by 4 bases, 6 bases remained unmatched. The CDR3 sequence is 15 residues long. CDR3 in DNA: TGTGCCAGCAGCCCGACAGGGGAATATAATGAAAAACTGTTTTTT. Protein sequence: CASSPTGEYNEKLFF.

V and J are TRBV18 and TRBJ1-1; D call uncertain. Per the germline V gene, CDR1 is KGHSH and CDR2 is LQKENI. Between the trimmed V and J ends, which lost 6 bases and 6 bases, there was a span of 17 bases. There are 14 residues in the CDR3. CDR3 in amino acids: CASSLDPEYAEAFF. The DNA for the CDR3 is TGTGCCAGCTCCCTAGATCCTGAATATGCTGAAGCTTTCTTT.

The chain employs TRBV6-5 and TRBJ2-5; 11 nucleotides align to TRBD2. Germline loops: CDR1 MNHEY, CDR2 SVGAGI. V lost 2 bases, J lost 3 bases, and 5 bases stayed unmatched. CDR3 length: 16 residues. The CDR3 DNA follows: TGTGCCAGCAGTTACCGACTAGCGGGGTTAAAAGAGACCCAGTACTTC. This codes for CASSYRLAGLKETQYF.

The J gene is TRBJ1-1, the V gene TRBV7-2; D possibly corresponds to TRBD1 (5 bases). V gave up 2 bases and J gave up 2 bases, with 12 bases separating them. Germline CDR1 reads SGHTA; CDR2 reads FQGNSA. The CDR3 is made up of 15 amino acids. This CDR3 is CASSLSQGGNTEAFF. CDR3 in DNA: TGTGCCAGCAGCTTAAGTCAGGGAGGAAACACTGAAGCTTTCTTT.

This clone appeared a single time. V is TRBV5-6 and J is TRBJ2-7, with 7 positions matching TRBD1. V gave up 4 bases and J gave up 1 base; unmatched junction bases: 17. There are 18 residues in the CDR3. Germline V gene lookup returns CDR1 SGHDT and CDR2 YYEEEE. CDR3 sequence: CASSPVLVGTVRSYEQYF. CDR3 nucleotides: TGTGCCAGCAGCCCGGTTCTCGTAGGGACAGTTCGTTCCTACGAGCAGTACTTC.

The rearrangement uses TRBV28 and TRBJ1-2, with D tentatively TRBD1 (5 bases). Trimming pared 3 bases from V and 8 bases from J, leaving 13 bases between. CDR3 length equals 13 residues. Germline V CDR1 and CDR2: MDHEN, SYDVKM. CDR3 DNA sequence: TGTGCCAGCAGTTTGATCCCGGGGGTAGGCTACACCTTC. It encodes CASSLIPGVGYTF.

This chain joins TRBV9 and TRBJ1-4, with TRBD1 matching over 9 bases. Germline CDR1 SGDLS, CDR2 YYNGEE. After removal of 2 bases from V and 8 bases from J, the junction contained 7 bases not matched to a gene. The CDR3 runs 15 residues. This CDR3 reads CASSVRDRAGEKLFF. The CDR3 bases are TGTGCCAGCAGCGTTAGGGACAGGGCGGGGGAAAAACTGTTTTTT.

The CDR3 DNA reads TGTGCCAGCAGCTTAGATTCGCTTCGGTTCTACGAGCAGTACTTC. Translation: CASSLDSLRFYEQYF. J is TRBJ2-7 and V is TRBV7-9; D not certain. Trimming removed 1 base from V and 3 bases from J, with 13 bases in between. Germline CDR1 reads SEHNR; CDR2 reads FQNEAQ (reference sequence). The CDR3 has 15 residues. The entire variable domain, with the rest obtained from reference TRBV7-9 and TRBJ2-7, is as follows: DTGVSQNPRHKITKRGQNVTFRCDPISEHNRLYWYRQTLGQGPEFLTYFQNEAQLEKSRLLSDRFSAERPKGSFSTLEIQRTEQGDSAMYLCASSLDSLRFYEQYFGPGTRLTVT.

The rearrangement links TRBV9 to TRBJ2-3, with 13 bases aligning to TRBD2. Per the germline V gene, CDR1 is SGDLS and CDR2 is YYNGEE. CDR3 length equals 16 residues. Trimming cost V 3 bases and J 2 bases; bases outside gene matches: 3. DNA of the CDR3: TGTGCCAGCAGCGGGGGACTAGCGGGGTACACAGATACGCAGTATTTT. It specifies CASSGGLAGYTDTQYF.